Here is one T cell receptor (beta chain) with its context. Its matching antigen is unknown. This sample was taken from a study of identical twins. Template switching added a universal primer site; cDNA carried unique molecular identifiers. TCRdb reprocessed the 5' RACE reads with MiXCR, giving one entry per CDR3 protein. The sample carries around 480,000 distinct CDR3 sequences, around 14% recorded once. Overall study results and limits: Its conclusions, products of cross-sectional statistical analysis, did not come from following the same donors.

These data also featured in a second study, about yellow fever vaccine responses in identical twins.

Input material: CD4+ T cells sorted from blood. The sequence came from a woman aged 18-30 years in good health.

Here the CDR3 DNA reads TGTGCCAGCAGTTTCCGAGGGGGGACAGGGTCCGATGAGCAGTTCTTC. It translates to CASSFRGGTGSDEQFF. The chain employs TRBV12-3 or TRBV12-4 and TRBJ2-1; 9 positions match TRBD1. Trimming cost V 3 bases and J 8 bases; bases outside gene matches: 11. The CDR3 consists of 16 residues.